The 26 T cell receptor beta chains in this list originate from one sample, sequenced in a study of PD-1 blockade in classical Hodgkin lymphoma. Measured with immunoSEQ multiplex PCR; TCRdb has only the in-frame clones, and not every one. The sample lists over 10,000 clones; 70% to 90% were seen once. All patients relapsed after autologous stem cell transplantation, and brentuximab vedotin exposure varied. This material consisted of peripheral blood mononuclear cells (PBMCs), taken at baseline. All receptors derive from a human donor with classical Hodgkin lymphoma.

The chain combines TRBV7-9 with TRBJ2-5, with 11 bases matching TRBD2. CDR3 length: 14 amino acids. In germline, CDR1 is SEHNR, CDR2 FQNEAQ (reference sequence). With 6 bases clipped from V and 7 bases from J, the junction kept 7 bases outside the gene matches. For the CDR3, the DNA is TGTGCCAGCAGTTGGGGGACTAGCGGCGCGACCCAGTACTTC. Translated, it gives CASSWGTSGATQYF.

This chain links TRBV30 with TRBJ2-7, with TRBD2 as a possible D gene (5 bases). CDR3 size: 13 residues. In germline, CDR1 is GTSNPN, CDR2 SVGIG (reference sequence). Trimming took off 4 bases at V and 2 bases at J, with 12 bases between the two ends. For the CDR3, the DNA is TGTGCCTGGAATGATGGACTTCCCTACGAGCAGTACTTC. Translated: CAWNDGLPYEQYF.

The rearrangement uses TRBV6-5 and TRBJ2-5, with 12 bases matching TRBD2. Germline assignment: CDR1 MNHEY and CDR2 SVGAGI. The CDR3 consists of 15 residues. The V segment lost 0 bases and the J segment 5 bases; nucleotides outside the gene matches: 1. CDR3 protein: CASSYSTSGGETQYF. The CDR3 nucleotides read TGTGCCAGCAGTTACTCGACTAGCGGGGGTGAGACCCAGTACTTC.

This clone was seen once. The CDR3 here is CATTRTRDPKLNTEAFF. CDR3 bases: TGCGCCACCACCCGGACAAGGGACCCGAAGTTGAACACTGAAGCTTTCTTT. The chain has TRBV10-2 and TRBJ1-1, with a possible D match to TRBD1 (5 bases). Trimming shortened V by 10 bases and J by 0 bases, and 24 bases separated the two germline ends. The length of the CDR3 is 17 residues. CDR1 and CDR2 from the germline V gene are WSHSY and SAAADI.

The chain joins TRBV30 to TRBJ2-6; TRBD1 aligns across 8 bases. Trimming took 2 bases from V and 0 from J; bases not matched to a gene: 9. The CDR3 extends over 18 amino acids. CDR1 and CDR2 from the germline V gene are GTSNPN and SVGIG (reference sequence). Written as DNA, the CDR3 is TGTGCCTGGAGTTCAGCGGACAGGGCAATCTCTGGGGCCAACGTCCTGACTTTC. Amino acids: CAWSSADRAISGANVLTF.

The chain recombines TRBV9 with TRBJ2-1; tentatively, D is TRBD1 or TRBD2 (7 bases each). Trimming removed 0 bases from V and 4 bases from J, with 14 bases in between. CDR1 and CDR2 (germline): SGDLS, YYNGEE. The CDR3 runs to 16 residues. Here the CDR3 DNA reads TGTGCCAGCAGCGTAGATCAGGGGGGGTCTTACAATGAGCAGTTCTTC. As protein: CASSVDQGGSYNEQFF. Full variable domain (missing parts from reference TRBV9 and TRBJ2-1): DSGVTQTPKHLITATGQRVTLRCSPRSGDLSVYWYQQSLDQGLQFLIQYYNGEERAKGNILERFSAQQFPDLHSELNLSSLELGDSALYFCASSVDQGGSYNEQFFGPGTRLTVL.

The genes are TRBV19 and TRBJ1-1; D might be TRBD1 (5 bases). Germline CDR1 is LNHDA and CDR2 is SQIVND (reference sequence). Trimming shortened V by 7 bases and J by 2 bases, and 14 bases separated the two germline ends. This CDR3 comprises 14 residues. The CDR3: CASTNFGGNTEAFF. The CDR3 region has the DNA TGTGCCAGTACCAACTTCGGGGGTAACACTGAAGCTTTCTTT.

V gene TRBV6-5 combines with J gene TRBJ2-3, with D unresolved. Germline V gene data show CDR1 as MNHEY and CDR2 as SVGAGI. V lost 2 bases and J lost 6, with 9 bases in between. The CDR3 runs to 13 residues. CDR3 bases: TGTGCCAGCAGTTACGGGCTCCAGGATACGCAGTATTTT. Amino acid sequence: CASSYGLQDTQYF.

The chain is built from TRBV4-2 and TRBJ2-3, with D possibly TRBD1 on 6 matching bases. Germline V gene lookup returns CDR1 LGHNA and CDR2 YNFKEQ. The length of the CDR3 is 18 residues. With 6 bases removed from V and 2 bases from J, the gap between germline ends came to 24 bases. CDR3 coding DNA: TGTGCCAGCAGTCCTCTAAGCCCCGGACAGCCACACACAGATACGCAGTATTTT. As protein: CASSPLSPGQPHTDTQYF.

The V and J genes are TRBV9 and TRBJ1-5; no clear D gene. CDR1 SGDLS and CDR2 YYNGEE come from the germline V gene. V was trimmed by 3 bases and J by 2 bases, leaving 12 bases between them. The CDR3 consists of 15 residues. The chain's CDR3 is CASSARPNRNQPQHF. CDR3 in DNA: TGTGCCAGCAGCGCCCGTCCCAATCGCAATCAGCCCCAGCATTTT.

The chain links TRBV4-1 to TRBJ2-7; 7 bases map to TRBD2. There are 14 residues in the CDR3. V trimming: 2 bases; J trimming: 3 bases; junction bases outside the gene matches: 4. Germline V gene lookup returns CDR1 MGHRA and CDR2 YSYEKL. This CDR3 reads CASSQNGLVYEQYF. The CDR3 region has the DNA TGCGCCAGCAGCCAAAACGGACTAGTCTACGAGCAGTACTTC.

The V gene is TRBV21-1, the J gene TRBJ2-3; TRBD1 is the table's D call, not checked against the DNA. TRBV21-1 is assigned pseudogene status. The CDR3 spans 18 residues. The CDR3 nucleotides read TGTGCCAGCAGCGGGAGACGGGACAGACTAAACAGCACAGATACGCAGTATTTT. This encodes CASSGRRDRLNSTDTQYF.

The CDR3 nucleotides read TGTGCTAGTGGTTTAAGCGGCCCCGGCTATGGCTACACCTTC. This encodes CASGLSGPGYGYTF. This chain links TRBV12-5 with TRBJ1-2, with D unclear. Germline CDR1 and CDR2: LGHNT and FRNRAP. Trimming pared 3 bases from V and 4 bases from J, leaving 12 bases between. This CDR3 has 14 residues.

The chain uses TRBV11-2 and TRBJ2-5; 7 positions match TRBD2. CDR1 and CDR2 (germline): SGHAT, FQNNGV. The CDR3 spans 16 residues. V gave up 3 bases and J gave up 5 bases; unmatched junction bases: 12. The CDR3 nucleotides are TGTGCCAGCAGCTTCAGAGAGAACGGGAGGAGGGAGACCCAGTACTTC. Translated: CASSFRENGRRETQYF.

V gene TRBV2 combines with J gene TRBJ1-1, with D unresolved. V shed 7 bases and J shed 5 bases, with 14 bases lying between them. The CDR3 is made up of 13 amino acids. The germline CDR1 and CDR2 sequences are SNHLY and FYNNEI. DNA for the CDR3: TGTGCCAGCATGGCAATGCGGGGTACTGAAGCTTTCTTT. Its protein is CASMAMRGTEAFF.

This chain links TRBV4-1 with TRBJ2-6; 9 bases are a match to TRBD1. Trimming removed 0 bases from V and 4 bases from J; junction bases left unmatched: 7. This CDR3 is 18 amino acids long. Germline V gene sequence: CDR1 MGHRA, CDR2 YSYEKL. CDR3 sequence (DNA): TGCGCCAGCAGCCAAGACGGTAGGACAGGGGCCGGGGCCAACGTCCTGACTTTC. It translates to CASSQDGRTGAGANVLTF.

The V call is TRBV27, the J call TRBJ1-1; D possibly corresponds to TRBD1 (6 bases). CDR1 MNHEY and CDR2 SMNVEV come from the germline V gene (reference sequence). The V end lost 0 bases, the J end lost 5 bases, and 13 bases lay between the germline ends. The CDR3 is 15 amino acids. The CDR3: CASSLSNRAYTEAFF. CDR3 DNA: TGTGCCAGCAGTTTATCGAACAGGGCGTATACTGAAGCTTTCTTT.

The chain couples TRBV28 to TRBJ2-7; 7 bases agree with TRBD2. V trimming: 6 bases; J trimming: 2 bases; junction bases outside the gene matches: 7. The CDR3 length is 14 residues. The germline CDR1 and CDR2 sequences are MDHEN and SYDVKM. The CDR3 loop is CASRLSGLAYEQYF. The DNA of the CDR3 is TGTGCCAGCAGACTTAGCGGGCTCGCCTACGAGCAGTACTTC.

The chain combines TRBV23-1 with TRBJ2-7; D is possibly TRBD2 (6 bases). TRBV23-1 is annotated as an ORF whose role is uncertain. The ends were cut back, 3 bases at V and 2 bases at J, with 23 bases in the middle. The CDR3 runs to 18 residues. CDR3 sequence reads: CASSHRAWMERAAYEQYF. The DNA for the CDR3 is TGCGCCAGCAGTCACCGGGCCTGGATGGAGCGGGCCGCCTACGAGCAGTACTTC.

V and J are TRBV19 and TRBJ2-2, with 7 bases fitting TRBD1. Germline V lookup: CDR1 LNHDA, CDR2 SQIVND (reference sequence). Trimming at V came to 3 bases and at J to 5 bases, leaving 3 bases not matched to a gene. The CDR3 consists of 14 residues. The CDR3 sequence is CASSIYRGTGELFF. The CDR3 bases are TGTGCCAGTAGTATTTACAGGGGAACCGGGGAGCTGTTTTTT.

V usage is TRBV15 and J usage is TRBJ1-6; 9 positions match TRBD1. Trimming took 6 bases from V and 14 from J; bases not matched to a gene: 11. Germline CDR1 is LNHNV and CDR2 is YYDKDF (reference sequence). This CDR3 has 14 amino acids. CDR3 loop: CATSTTGGERTLHF. DNA of the CDR3: TGTGCCACCAGTACGACAGGGGGGGAGCGAACCCTCCACTTT. Full variable domain (remainder filled in from reference TRBV15 and TRBJ1-6): DAMVIQNPRYQVTQFGKPVTLSCSQTLNHNVMYWYQQKSSQAPKLLFHYYDKDFNNEADTPDNFQSRRPNTSFCFLDIRSPGLGDTAMYLCATSTTGGERTLHFGNGTRLTVT.

The rearrangement uses TRBV6-4 and TRBJ2-3; D may match TRBD1 or TRBD2 (5 bases each). The CDR3 has 16 amino acids. Germline V gene sequence: CDR1 MRHNA, CDR2 SNTAGT. Trimming took off 8 bases at V and 4 bases at J, with 22 bases between the two ends. The CDR3 is CASSTGRQFGADTQYF. CDR3 coding DNA: TGTGCCAGCTCAACAGGCCGACAGTTCGGGGCAGATACGCAGTATTTT.

This chain connects TRBV5-1 to TRBJ2-3; D possibly corresponds to TRBD1 (6 bases). The CDR3 covers 17 residues. Germline assignment: CDR1 SGHRS and CDR2 YFSETQ. Trimming took off 1 base at V and 2 bases at J, with 17 bases between the two ends. The CDR3 nucleotides read TGCGCCAGCAGCTTGCGCTGGGGGCAGGGGTACACAGATACGCAGTATTTT. This translates into CASSLRWGQGYTDTQYF.

This sequence joins TRBV19 and TRBJ1-4, with D maybe TRBD1 (6 bases). Trimming cost V 8 bases and J 11 bases, with 15 bases left between them. CDR1 is LNHDA, CDR2 SQIVND, per germline (reference sequence). The CDR3 runs to 12 residues. The chain's CDR3 is CASGQPRGKLFF. In DNA, the CDR3 is TGTGCCAGTGGGCAGCCGAGGGGGAAACTGTTTTTT.

This clone counts as large. The rearrangement uses TRBV19 and TRBJ1-5, with D maybe TRBD1 (5 bases). Between the trimmed V and J ends, which lost 4 bases and 4 bases, there was a span of 14 bases. The CDR3 has 15 residues. The germline V gene has CDR1 LNHDA and CDR2 SQIVND (reference sequence). As DNA, the CDR3 is TGTGCCAGTAGTAGTCGTCGGGGCGGGAATCAGCCCCAGCATTTT. The encoded protein is CASSSRRGGNQPQHF.

The chain combines TRBV9 with TRBJ2-7; no definite D call. CDR3 length equals 14 residues. V lost 4 bases and J 0 bases, leaving 11 bases between the germline ends. The germline gives CDR1 SGDLS, CDR2 YYNGEE. This chain's CDR3 is CASSQRRSSYEQYF. Here the CDR3 DNA reads TGTGCCAGCAGCCAACGAAGGAGCTCCTACGAGCAGTACTTC. Full variable domain (missing parts from reference TRBV9 and TRBJ2-7): DSGVTQTPKHLITATGQRVTLRCSPRSGDLSVYWYQQSLDQGLQFLIQYYNGEERAKGNILERFSAQQFPDLHSELNLSSLELGDSALYFCASSQRRSSYEQYFGPGTRLTVT.